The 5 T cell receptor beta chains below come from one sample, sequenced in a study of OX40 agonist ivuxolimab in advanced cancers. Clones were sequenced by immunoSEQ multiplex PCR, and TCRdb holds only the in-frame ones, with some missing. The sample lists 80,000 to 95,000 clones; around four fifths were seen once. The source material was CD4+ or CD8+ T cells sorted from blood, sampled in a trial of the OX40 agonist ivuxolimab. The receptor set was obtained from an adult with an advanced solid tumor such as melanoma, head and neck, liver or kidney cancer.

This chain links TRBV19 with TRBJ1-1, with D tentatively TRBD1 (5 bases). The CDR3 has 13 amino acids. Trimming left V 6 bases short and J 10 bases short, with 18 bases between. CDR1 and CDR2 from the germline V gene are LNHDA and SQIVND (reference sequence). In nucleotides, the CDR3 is TGTGCCAGTAGCCAAGGGGTGGCAGCCACAGCTTTCTTT. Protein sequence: CASSQGVAATAFF.

In DNA, the CDR3 is TGTGCCAGCTCACCGGACTCCCGCAATACGCAGTATTTT. Translation: CASSPDSRNTQYF. The V gene is TRBV18, the J gene TRBJ2-3, with a tentative D call TRBD2 (5 bases). Looked up from germline, CDR1 is KGHSH and CDR2 is LQKENI. V dropped 3 bases and J dropped 7 bases, with 11 bases sitting between them. The CDR3 length is 13 residues.

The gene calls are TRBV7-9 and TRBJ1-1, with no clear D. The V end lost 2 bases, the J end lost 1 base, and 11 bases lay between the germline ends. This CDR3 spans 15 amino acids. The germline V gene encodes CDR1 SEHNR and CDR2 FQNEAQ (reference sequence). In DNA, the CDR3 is TGTGCCAGCAGCTTACCTGTGCATCGGAACACTGAAGCTTTCTTT. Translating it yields CASSLPVHRNTEAFF.

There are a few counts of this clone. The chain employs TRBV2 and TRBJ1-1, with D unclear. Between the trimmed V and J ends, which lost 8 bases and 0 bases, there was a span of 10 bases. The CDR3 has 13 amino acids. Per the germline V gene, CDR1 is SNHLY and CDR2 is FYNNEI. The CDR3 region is CASRPGVNTEAFF. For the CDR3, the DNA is TGTGCCAGCCGTCCTGGAGTGAACACTGAAGCTTTCTTT. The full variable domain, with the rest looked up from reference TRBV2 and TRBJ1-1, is EPEVTQTPSHQVTQMGQEVILRCVPISNHLYFYWYRQILGQKVEFLVSFYNNEISEKSEIFDDQFSVERPDGSNFTLKIRSTKLEDSAMYFCASRPGVNTEAFFGQGTRLTVV.

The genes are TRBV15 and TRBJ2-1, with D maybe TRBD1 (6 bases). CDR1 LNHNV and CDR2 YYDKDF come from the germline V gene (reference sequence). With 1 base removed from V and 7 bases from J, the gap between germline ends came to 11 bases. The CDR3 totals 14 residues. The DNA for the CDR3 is TGTGCCACCAGCAGAGCACAGGGTAGAAATGAGCAGTTCTTC. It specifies CATSRAQGRNEQFF.